This T cell receptor (beta chain) was recovered during a study of CD8+ T cells in alopecia areata. Overall study findings and caveats: Clonality in lesional scalp, especially alopecia totalis/universalis, exceeded that of normal scalp. Unlike in mice, where it was clearer, TCR sharing across patients was less clear, possibly HLA-related.

Trimming shortened V by 5 bases and J by 8 bases, and 9 bases separated the two germline ends. This CDR3 contains 12 residues. Germline CDR1 is LNHNV and CDR2 is YYDKDF (reference sequence). The investigators collected lesional scalp punch biopsies and peripheral blood from alopecia areata patients. From PBMCs, CD4+ and CD8+ T cells were sorted. Once RNA had been extracted, it was reverse transcribed into cDNA to act as the sequencing template. The table came from immunoSEQ multiplex PCR; TCRdb's copy has only in-frame clones and leaves some out. This sample yields approximately 99,000 clones, of which 55% to 70% are seen a single time; roughly 25% belongs to the top ten. As regards this clone: Its target is unknown.

The sequencing input was NKG2D-low CD8+ T cells sorted from blood. This chain links TRBV15 with TRBJ2-2; D call uncertain. This sequence originates from a human donor with alopecia areata. CDR3 protein: CATSGGFGELFF. Here the CDR3 DNA reads TGTGCCACCAGCGGCGGTTTTGGGGAGCTGTTTTTT.